Each of the 32 T cell receptor beta chains below was sequenced from the same sample in a study of cytomegalovirus exposure and HLA in healthy donors. The PCR had 60 Vbeta and 13 Jbeta primers. Sequenced by immunoSEQ multiplex PCR; TCRdb stores in-frame clones only, minus some. This repertoire shows 140,000 or so clones, 75% to 85% found once; its top ten account for roughly 2.4%. The specimen sequenced was PBMCs. The receptors were gathered from a woman aged 18-29 years in good health and CMV-seropositive.

V gene TRBV30 combines with J gene TRBJ2-1; D ambiguous. Trimming stripped 0 bases from V and 0 bases from J, with 6 bases between. This CDR3 comprises 14 residues. Germline assignment: CDR1 GTSNPN and CDR2 SVGIG (reference sequence). The CDR3 loop is CAWSVYGSYNEQFF. CDR3 sequence (DNA): TGTGCCTGGAGTGTATACGGCTCCTACAATGAGCAGTTCTTC. Based on the CDR3 plus reference TRBV30 and TRBJ2-1, the full variable domain is SQTIHQWPATLVQPVGSPLSLECTVEGTSNPNLYWYRQAAGRGLQLLFYSVGIGQISSEVPQNLSASRPQDRQFILSSKKLLLSDSGFYLCAWSVYGSYNEQFFGPGTRLTVL.

This sequence joins TRBV12-5 and TRBJ2-5; 12 bases are a match to TRBD2. V lost 1 base and J lost 1; bases outside the gene matches: 1. CDR1 is LGHNT and CDR2 is FRNRAP in the germline V gene. This CDR3 is 16 amino acids long. CDR3 sequence: CASGLASGGAQETQYF. DNA of the CDR3: TGTGCTAGTGGTTTGGCTAGCGGGGGGGCCCAAGAGACCCAGTACTTC.

The V and J genes are TRBV14 and TRBJ1-6, with D possibly matching TRBD1 (6 bases). CDR1 is SGHDN and CDR2 is FVKESK in the germline V gene. The CDR3 consists of 16 residues. Trimming shortened V by 4 bases and J by 9 bases, and 19 bases separated the two germline ends. CDR3 DNA sequence: TGTGCCAGCAGCCTATCAACCGGGACATGGGGTTCACCCCTCCACTTT. Its translation is CASSLSTGTWGSPLHF.

This clone was recorded once. The chain combines TRBV11-2 with TRBJ2-1; 7 nucleotides agree with TRBD1. The CDR3 covers 13 residues. CDR1 SGHAT and CDR2 FQNNGV come from the germline V gene. Trimming at V came to 1 base and at J to 12 bases, leaving 6 bases not matched to a gene. The CDR3 nucleotides read TGTGCCAGCAGCTTAGGTACAGGGGCGGCGCAGTTCTTC. It translates to CASSLGTGAAQFF. The variable domain in full, with the rest retrieved from reference TRBV11-2 and TRBJ2-1, is EAGVAQSPRYKIIEKRQSVAFWCNPISGHATLYWYQQILGQGPKLLIQFQNNGVVDDSQLPKDRFSAERLKGVDSTLKIQPAKLEDSAVYLCASSLGTGAAQFFGPGTRLTVL.

This sequence joins TRBV5-6 and TRBJ2-5; 7 bases match TRBD1. Trimming removed 5 bases from V and 4 bases from J; junction bases left unmatched: 8. CDR3 length: 14 residues. In germline, CDR1 is SGHDT, CDR2 YYEEEE. The CDR3 bases are TGTGCCAGCAGACCGACAGGGCGAATAGAGACCCAGTACTTC. Translation: CASRPTGRIETQYF.

There are a few counts of this clone. The chain combines TRBV14 with TRBJ1-5, with 8 bases fitting TRBD1. V dropped 3 bases and J dropped 4; count of bases not matched to a gene: 8. From germline, CDR1 is SGHDN and CDR2 FVKESK. The CDR3 sequence is 16 residues long. The CDR3 here is CASSHSDRDLNQPQHF. CDR3 DNA sequence: TGTGCCAGCAGCCATTCGGACAGGGACTTGAATCAGCCCCAGCATTTT. Full variable domain (missing parts from reference TRBV14 and TRBJ1-5): EAGVTQFPSHSVIEKGQTVTLRCDPISGHDNLYWYRRVMGKEIKFLLHFVKESKQDESGMPNNRFLAERTGGTYSTLKVQPAELEDSGVYFCASSHSDRDLNQPQHFGDGTRLSIL.

The chain combines TRBV25-1 with TRBJ2-1; 8 bases map to TRBD1. CDR1 is MGHDK and CDR2 is SYGVNS in the germline V gene. The CDR3 is 13 amino acids. The V gene end was trimmed by 8 bases and the J gene end by 5 bases; junction bases not matched to a gene: 5. The CDR3: CASWGDRNNEQFF. The CDR3, as DNA: TGTGCCAGCTGGGGGGACAGGAACAATGAGCAGTTCTTC.

This clone was observed a single time. This sequence joins TRBV2 and TRBJ2-3; 9 nucleotides line up with TRBD1. CDR3 length equals 14 residues. Per germline, CDR1 SNHLY and CDR2 FYNNEI. Trimming cost V 10 bases and J 2 bases; bases outside gene matches: 7. CDR3 in DNA: TGTGCCATCCTGGGACAGGGTTTCACAGATACGCAGTATTTT. This gives the protein CAILGQGFTDTQYF.

CDR3 region: CASSYRGDNQPQHF. DNA of the CDR3: TGTGCCAGCAGTTACAGGGGCGACAATCAGCCCCAGCATTTT. V usage is TRBV6-5 and J usage is TRBJ1-5, with D perhaps TRBD1 (5 bases). The length of the CDR3 is 14 residues. V was trimmed by 2 bases and J by 3 bases, leaving 8 bases between them. Per the germline V gene, CDR1 is MNHEY and CDR2 is SVGAGI.

This clone was found once. The chain is built from TRBV6-6 and TRBJ2-7; no clear D. Per germline, CDR1 MNHNY and CDR2 SVGAGI (reference sequence). The CDR3 runs 11 residues. The V gene lost 6 bases and the J gene lost 3 bases, with 6 bases spanning the gap. CDR3 in DNA: TGTGCCAGCAGCCTCGGCTACGAGCAGTACTTC. Protein sequence: CASSLGYEQYF.

The CDR3 loop reads CASGTRSLYGYTF. The DNA of the CDR3 is TGTGCCAGCGGGACACGGAGCTTATATGGCTACACCTTC. J is TRBJ1-2 and V is TRBV6-1; D is possibly TRBD1 (6 bases). V lost 8 bases to trimming and J lost 5 bases, with 15 bases between them. The CDR3 covers 13 residues. CDR1 and CDR2 (germline): MNHNS, SASEGT.

To note about this clone: At one of its ends the junction is not consistent with the germline gene, which may arise from a read error. This chain links TRBV7-9 with TRBJ2-5; D perhaps matches TRBD1 (6 bases). The germline V gene encodes CDR1 SEHNR and CDR2 FQNEAQ (reference sequence). The CDR3 loop spans 16 amino acids. The DNA of the CDR3 is TGTTCCAGCAGCCCCCCAACGGCAGGGGATACGGGGACCCAGTACTTC. Translation: CSSSPPTAGDTGTQYF.

This rearrangement joins TRBV28 to TRBJ2-5; a weak D match, TRBD1 (5 bases). The CDR3 contains 13 residues. The germline V and J ends were trimmed by 0 bases and 3 bases, with 5 bases remaining between them. The germline V gene encodes CDR1 MDHEN and CDR2 SYDVKM. CDR3 in DNA: TGTGCCAGCAGTTTATGGACAGAAGAGACCCAGTACTTC. This encodes CASSLWTEETQYF.

The chain employs TRBV28 and TRBJ2-2; 9 bases are a match to TRBD2. The CDR3 is 14 amino acids. With V trimmed by 7 bases and J by 7 bases, 7 bases remained unmatched. Germline lookup yields CDR1 MDHEN and CDR2 SYDVKM. The CDR3 region has the DNA TGTGCCAGCACTCAGACTAGCGGATTCGGGGAGCTGTTTTTT. Protein: CASTQTSGFGELFF. The variable domain in full, completed from reference TRBV28 and TRBJ2-2, reads DVKVTQSSRYLVKRTGEKVFLECVQDMDHENMFWYRQDPGLGLRLIYFSYDVKMKEKGDIPEGYSVSREKKERFSLILESASTNQTSMYLCASTQTSGFGELFFGEGSRLTVL.

The genes are TRBV5-4 and TRBJ1-1, with TRBD1 matching over 8 bases. The CDR3 runs to 13 residues. The ends lost 4 bases at V and 5 bases at J; junction bases unmatched: 4. From germline, CDR1 is SGHNT and CDR2 YYREEE (reference sequence). CDR3 coding DNA: TGTGCCAGCAGCCAGACAGGGGTTACTGAAGCTTTCTTT. It is translated as CASSQTGVTEAFF.

The chain couples TRBV27 to TRBJ2-5; TRBD1 is a possible D gene (5 bases). Trimming took 3 bases from V and 2 from J, leaving 13 bases between them. Germline CDR1 MNHEY, CDR2 SMNVEV (reference sequence). The CDR3 sequence is 15 residues long. CDR3 in amino acids: CASSFSVRGQETQYF. Here the CDR3 DNA reads TGTGCCAGCAGTTTCTCGGTTAGGGGTCAAGAGACCCAGTACTTC.

The chain combines TRBV18 with TRBJ2-5; D may be TRBD1 (6 bases). The V end was cut by 4 bases, the J end by 2 bases, with 14 bases between. This CDR3 has 15 residues. The germline V gene has CDR1 KGHSH and CDR2 LQKENI. In nucleotides, the CDR3 is TGTGCCAGCTCACTTCGACAGGCCTGGCAAGAGACCCAGTACTTC. The encoded protein is CASSLRQAWQETQYF.

This clone was counted once. CDR3 nucleotides: TGTGCCAGAAGAAACCGGACAGGGGGCTCCGATTTACCCAAAGATACGCAGTATTTT. Translating it yields CARRNRTGGSDLPKDTQYF. This rearrangement joins TRBV5-3 to TRBJ2-3, with TRBD1 matching 11 bases. TRBV5-3 is sorted into the ORF group, with uncertain function. With V trimmed by 5 bases and J by 5 bases, 19 bases remained unmatched. This CDR3 is 19 amino acids long.

CDR3 in amino acids: CASSQDPREDYGYTF. In DNA, the CDR3 is TGCGCCAGCAGCCAAGATCCCAGGGAGGACTATGGCTACACCTTC. The chain combines TRBV4-3 with TRBJ1-2; D might be TRBD1 (5 bases). The germline V gene has CDR1 LGHNA and CDR2 YSLEER. Trimming shortened V by 0 bases and J by 3 bases, and 11 bases separated the two germline ends. The CDR3 is 15 amino acids.

The chain uses TRBV6-5 and TRBJ2-7; D is unclear. V dropped 2 bases and J dropped 1 base, with 12 bases sitting between them. The CDR3 sequence is 15 residues long. Germline V CDR1 and CDR2: MNHEY, SVGAGI. DNA for the CDR3: TGTGCCAGCAGTTACGGAGCGAAGGTATCCTACGAGCAGTACTTC. Its translation: CASSYGAKVSYEQYF.

The chain carries TRBV5-4 and TRBJ1-3, with D possibly being TRBD1 (6 bases). Trimming removed 5 bases at V and 4 bases at J, with 13 bases between. In germline, CDR1 is SGHNT, CDR2 YYREEE (reference sequence). The CDR3 totals 14 residues. The CDR3 loop is CASSPQGVGNTIYF. As DNA, the CDR3 is TGTGCCAGCAGTCCACAGGGTGTCGGAAACACCATATATTTT.

Only a few counts were recorded for this clone. The chain has TRBV19 and TRBJ1-6, with TRBD1 identical over 9 bases. The CDR3 runs 15 residues. V dropped 6 bases and J dropped 7; count of bases not matched to a gene: 7. CDR1 and CDR2 from the germline V gene are LNHDA and SQIVND (reference sequence). CDR3 nucleotide sequence: TGTGCCAGTAGGGTGGACAGGGGAGTAAATTCACCCCTCCACTTT. It yields the protein CASRVDRGVNSPLHF.

This clone occurred a few times. The chain recombines TRBV10-3 with TRBJ2-1, with a possible D match to TRBD2 (5 bases). The CDR3 has 15 amino acids. Germline V gene sequence: CDR1 ENHRY, CDR2 SYGVKD. V was pared by 3 bases and J by 5 bases, with 14 bases between. The CDR3: CAISEGRWTDNEQFF. Here the CDR3 DNA reads TGTGCCATCAGTGAAGGACGTTGGACTGACAATGAGCAGTTCTTC.

This clone was detected only once. In the same sample, other DNA sequences code for this CDR3. This chain links TRBV9 with TRBJ2-7; perhaps TRBD1 as D (5 bases). From germline, CDR1 is SGDLS and CDR2 YYNGEE. This CDR3 contains 14 residues. Deletions cut 1 base from V and 0 bases from J, with 8 bases between. CDR3 coding DNA: TGTGCCAGCAGCGTAAGGGGTAGCTCCTACGAGCAGTACTTC. It is translated as CASSVRGSSYEQYF.

As for this clone: In this CDR3 the conserved last residue, phenylalanine or tryptophan, is missing, so a read error is likely. This chain joins TRBV5-1 and TRBJ1-2; 9 bases agree with TRBD1. CDR3 length: 15 amino acids. The germline gives CDR1 SGHRS, CDR2 YFSETQ. V dropped 0 bases and J dropped 2; count of bases not matched to a gene: 2. DNA for the CDR3: TGCGCCAGCAGCTTGGAGGGGACAGGGAACTATGGCTACACCCTC. This sequence encodes CASSLEGTGNYGYTL.

The chain joins TRBV7-9 to TRBJ2-5; D not certain. Per germline, CDR1 SEHNR and CDR2 FQNEAQ (reference sequence). CDR3 length: 13 residues. V lost 5 bases and J 4 bases, leaving 11 bases between the germline ends. The CDR3 coding sequence is TGTGCCAGCAGCCTCGGAACTACAGAGACCCAGTACTTC. Translating it yields CASSLGTTETQYF.

The chain uses TRBV2 and TRBJ2-3; D is possibly TRBD2 (7 bases). V was shortened by 2 bases and J by 6 bases, with 18 bases between the two germline ends. Per germline, CDR1 SNHLY and CDR2 FYNNEI. The CDR3 extends over 16 amino acids. CDR3 sequence: CASSELGGGWDDTQYF. DNA for the CDR3: TGTGCCAGCAGTGAATTGGGGGGGGGCTGGGATGATACGCAGTATTTT.

The chain links TRBV29-1 to TRBJ2-1; maybe TRBD2 (5 bases). V lost 6 bases and J 6 bases, leaving 15 bases between the germline ends. In germline, CDR1 is SQVTM, CDR2 ANQGSEA. The CDR3 extends over 13 amino acids. For the CDR3, the DNA is TGCAGCGTCCGGAGGTATCTTGCCAATGAGCAGTTCTTC. It codes for CSVRRYLANEQFF.

This clone has only a few counts. Its ends do not fully match the called genes, so a read error is possible. This chain connects TRBV18 to TRBJ2-7; TRBD1 agrees at 7 bases. Looked up from germline, CDR1 is KGHSH and CDR2 is LQKENI. The CDR3 extends over 11 amino acids. CDR3 loop: CASSPDRVLTF. The CDR3 DNA is TGTGCCAGCTCACCCGACAGGGTCCTTACCTTC.

The rearrangement uses TRBV5-1 and TRBJ1-1, with D perhaps TRBD1 (6 bases). CDR3 length equals 14 residues. Germline V CDR1 and CDR2: SGHRS, YFSETQ. Trimming removed 1 base at V and 1 base at J, with 8 bases between. The chain's CDR3 is CASSLTTGNTEAFF. CDR3 DNA: TGCGCCAGCAGCTTGACGACAGGGAACACTGAAGCTTTCTTT.

The chain links TRBV5-4 to TRBJ1-2, with TRBD1 identical over 9 bases. J gave up 2 bases and V 5 bases, and 7 bases lay outside the gene matches. Germline-derived CDR1 and CDR2 are SGHNT and YYREEE (reference sequence). This CDR3 spans 15 amino acids. As DNA, the CDR3 is TGTGCCAGCAGGGGCGGGACAGGGATCAACTATGGCTACACCTTC. Its translation: CASRGGTGINYGYTF.

The V gene is TRBV2, the J gene TRBJ2-5, with D uncertain. V was pared by 7 bases and J by 4 bases, with 16 bases between. The CDR3 length is 14 residues. The germline V gene encodes CDR1 SNHLY and CDR2 FYNNEI. The CDR3 DNA reads TGTGCCAGCACACTGAAGGAGCTAGGAGAGACCCAGTACTTC. It is translated as CASTLKELGETQYF.